Below, 25 T cell receptor beta chains from the same sample are listed, as sequenced in a study of molecular identifiers for immune sequencing clone quantification. TCRdb passed the PCR reads through MiXCR, listing each CDR3 protein once. This table holds about 630,000 distinct CDR3 sequences, 25% found once. The sample was naive CD8+ T cells from blood, with Jurkat cell RNA spiked in. Subset indicated: FACS-sorted CD8+CD4-CCR7+CD45RA+ naive T cells. The origin of the receptors is a human donor in good health. Some libraries in this study had Jurkat cell RNA spiked in.

The V gene is TRBV2, the J gene TRBJ2-5, with D maybe TRBD1 (6 bases). The CDR3 has 15 amino acids. CDR1 and CDR2 (germline): SNHLY, FYNNEI. V gave up 6 bases and J gave up 5 bases, with 19 bases separating them. The CDR3 sequence: CASSDPSQGLETQYF. The CDR3, as DNA: TGTGCCAGCAGCGACCCCTCACAGGGCTTGGAGACCCAGTACTTC.

This clonotype was found many times. The CDR3 bases are TGTGCCAGCAGCTTGGCAGGTAGCCAAGAAAACATTCAGTACTTC. Amino acid sequence: CASSLAGSQENIQYF. The gene calls are TRBV5-5 and TRBJ2-4, with D hard to call. V lost 0 bases and J lost 5, with 12 bases in between. The germline V gene has CDR1 SGHKS and CDR2 YYEKEE (reference sequence). The CDR3 contains 15 residues.

The chain links TRBV19 to TRBJ2-3, with 11 bases lining up with TRBD2. Germline loops: CDR1 LNHDA, CDR2 SQIVND (reference sequence). The CDR3 runs 15 residues. The trim removed 7 bases at V and 3 bases at J, leaving 6 bases unmatched. The CDR3 coding sequence is TGTGCCAGTAATGATCTAGCGGGGGGAACAGATACGCAGTATTTT. Translation gives CASNDLAGGTDTQYF.

This clonotype was found many times. V and J are TRBV12-3 or TRBV12-4 and TRBJ2-1; the match to TRBD2 covers 12 bases. This CDR3 spans 15 amino acids. The trim removed 5 bases at V and 9 bases at J, leaving 8 bases unmatched. The CDR3 DNA reads TGTGCCAGCAGTCGCCGGACTAGCGGGGCGAGTGAGCAGTTCTTC. Translation gives CASSRRTSGASEQFF.

The rearrangement uses TRBV6-2 or TRBV6-3 and TRBJ1-1, with no clear D. The CDR3 runs 17 residues. Looked up from germline, CDR1 is MNHEY and CDR2 is SVGEGT. V lost 6 bases, J lost 6 bases, and 26 bases lay in between. The CDR3 reads CASSLNPPRKQRAEAFF. For the CDR3, the DNA is TGTGCCAGCAGCCTAAATCCCCCGCGGAAGCAGAGAGCTGAAGCTTTCTTT.

Note on this clonotype: A much larger clone lies one base from this, so it may be a read error. This chain joins TRBV6-5 and TRBJ2-7, with TRBD1 matching over 7 bases. The CDR3 spans 13 residues. Germline V gives CDR1 MNHEY, CDR2 SVGAGI. The CDR3, as DNA: TGTGCCAGCGGTTACGCGACAGGGTACGAGCAGTACTTC. This gives the protein CASGYATGYEQYF.

In regard to this clonotype: The junction differs from germline at one of its ends, possibly a read error. The J gene is TRBJ1-1, the V gene TRBV12-3 or TRBV12-4; no clear D gene. The CDR3 runs 14 residues. The CDR3 protein is CASSFRGVGTGAFF. The DNA for the CDR3 is TGTGCCAGCAGTTTTCGGGGAGTAGGCACTGGAGCTTTCTTT.

With regard to this clonotype: A single base separates this from a much larger clone, so it may be a read error. The chain employs TRBV9 and TRBJ2-7; 8 bases agree with TRBD1. The CDR3 sequence is 14 residues long. Per the germline V gene, CDR1 is SGDLS and CDR2 is YYNGEE. J gave up 6 bases and V 2 bases, and 7 bases lay outside the gene matches. The CDR3 spells CASSVGPGGGEQYF. In nucleotides, the CDR3 is TGTGCCAGCAGCGTGGGGCCAGGGGGCGGCGAGCAGTACTTC.

A note on this clonotype: At one end the junction does not follow the germline gene, possibly because of a read error. This chain links TRBV25-1 with TRBJ1-1; 9 bases map to TRBD1. In germline, CDR1 is MGHDK, CDR2 SYGVNS. The CDR3 is 13 amino acids. The CDR3 is CASSGTGDTEASF. The CDR3 DNA is TGTGCCAGCAGTGGGACAGGGGACACTGAAGCTTCCTTT.

The chain has TRBV6-5 and TRBJ2-5, with a tentative D call TRBD1 (5 bases). This CDR3 contains 15 residues. Germline V gives CDR1 MNHEY, CDR2 SVGAGI. With 2 bases removed from V and 4 bases from J, the gap between germline ends came to 14 bases. The chain's CDR3 is CASSYLGQTLETQYF. The DNA for the CDR3 is TGTGCCAGCAGTTACCTTGGACAAACCCTAGAGACCCAGTACTTC.

This clonotype was counted between two and nine times. This may be a read error, as it is one base from a much larger clone. The CDR3 loop reads CASGQASRAEQFF. The CDR3 nucleotides are TGCGCCAGCGGCCAAGCGAGCAGGGCCGAGCAGTTCTTC. The gene calls are TRBV4-1 and TRBJ2-1; TRBD1 is a possible D gene (5 bases). The CDR3 runs 13 residues. Germline CDR1 and CDR2: MGHRA and YSYEKL.

This clonotype has a count of ten or more. V is TRBV29-1 and J is TRBJ2-6; D possibly uses TRBD1 or TRBD2 (5 bases each). The V end lost 6 bases, the J end lost 4 bases, and 16 bases lay between the germline ends. This CDR3 is 15 amino acids long. Germline V gene lookup returns CDR1 SQVTM and CDR2 ANQGSEA. The CDR3, as DNA: TGCAGCGTACCGGGGCCATTGCAGGGGGCCAACGTCCTGACTTTC. Its protein is CSVPGPLQGANVLTF.

This clonotype turned up a few times. The gene calls are TRBV2 and TRBJ1-5; D is uncertain. Germline V gives CDR1 SNHLY, CDR2 FYNNEI. V lost 5 bases and J lost 2, with 10 bases in between. CDR3 length equals 14 residues. This CDR3 is CASSRGFGNQPQHF. The CDR3 DNA is TGTGCCAGCAGTCGAGGGTTTGGCAATCAGCCCCAGCATTTT.

The chain has TRBV4-1 and TRBJ2-7; perhaps TRBD1 as D (6 bases). Trimming cost V 0 bases and J 3 bases, with 18 bases left between them. This CDR3 spans 17 amino acids. CDR1 MGHRA and CDR2 YSYEKL come from the germline V gene. The CDR3 sequence is CASSQELGPGVVYEQYF. Written as DNA, the CDR3 is TGCGCCAGCAGCCAAGAATTAGGGCCAGGGGTCGTCTACGAGCAGTACTTC.

In the case of this clonotype: Because the CDR3 is missing its conserved closing phenylalanine or tryptophan, this is likely a read error. The chain is built from TRBV7-9 and TRBJ2-1, with TRBD1 matching over 10 bases. The V gene's germline CDR1 is SEHNR and CDR2 FQNEAQ (reference sequence). V lost 6 bases and J lost 4; bases outside the gene matches: 6. The CDR3 spans 15 residues. CDR3 sequence reads: CASSPGTGVYNEQFV. CDR3 bases: TGTGCCAGCAGTCCGGGGACAGGGGTGTACAATGAGCAGTTCGTC.

Points on this clonotype: It may be a read error: a sequence one base away is much more abundant. CDR3 sequence: CASSSGGSGKLFF. In DNA form, the CDR3 reads TGTGCCAGCAGTAGCGGGGGTTCCGGGAAGCTGTTTTTT. The chain is built from TRBV9 and TRBJ2-2; 9 bases are a match to TRBD2. The germline gives CDR1 SGDLS, CDR2 YYNGEE. This CDR3 has 13 residues.

This clonotype was found many times. The CDR3 reads CASSPREREGDTQYF. The CDR3 bases are TGTGCCAGCAGTCCCAGGGAGCGGGAGGGAGATACGCAGTATTTT. The chain employs TRBV12-3 or TRBV12-4 and TRBJ2-3, with 10 bases lining up with TRBD2. This CDR3 has 15 residues. The J segment lost 5 bases and the V segment lost 5 bases, leaving 7 bases of the junction unmatched.

The chain carries TRBV6-5 and TRBJ2-7; D is ambiguous. Trimming stripped 3 bases from V and 2 bases from J, with 11 bases between. From germline, CDR1 is MNHEY and CDR2 SVGAGI. The CDR3 covers 14 residues. The CDR3 DNA sequence: TGTGCCAGCAGTTATGGGCTGGGGACCTACGAGCAGTACTTC. Its protein product is CASSYGLGTYEQYF.

This clonotype was observed a few times. This chain links TRBV4-3 with TRBJ2-7; TRBD2 agrees at 11 bases. The ends lost 0 bases at V and 2 bases at J; junction bases unmatched: 3. The germline gives CDR1 LGHNA, CDR2 YSLEER. The CDR3 spans 16 residues. CDR3 sequence reads: CASSQDLAGGPYEQYF. The CDR3, as DNA: TGCGCCAGCAGCCAAGATCTAGCGGGGGGCCCCTACGAGCAGTACTTC.

The table lists this clonotype with many counts. V is TRBV5-4 and J is TRBJ2-1, with a weak D call TRBD2 (6 bases). Germline-derived CDR1 and CDR2 are SGHNT and YYREEE (reference sequence). The CDR3 runs 14 residues. Between the trimmed V and J ends, which lost 4 bases and 5 bases, there was a span of 13 bases. The DNA of the CDR3 is TGTGCCAGCAGCCCAGGGACTGCCCACAATGAGCAGTTCTTC. Translation: CASSPGTAHNEQFF. Complete variable domain (other parts from reference TRBV5-4 and TRBJ2-1): ETGVTQSPTHLIKTRGQQVTLRCSSQSGHNTVSWYQQALGQGPQFIFQYYREEENGRGNFPPRFSGLQFPNYSSELNVNALELDDSALYLCASSPGTAHNEQFFGPGTRLTVL.

This clonotype was found many times. The V call is TRBV7-9, the J call TRBJ1-1; TRBD1 might be the D (5 bases). The V gene's germline CDR1 is SEHNR and CDR2 FQNEAQ (reference sequence). The CDR3 has 14 amino acids. Trimming took 3 bases from V and 1 from J, leaving 9 bases between them. Here the CDR3 DNA reads TGTGCCAGCAGCTTTAAGGGGCAGAACACTGAAGCTTTCTTT. Residues: CASSFKGQNTEAFF.

This clonotype showed up just a few times. This chain uses TRBV28 with TRBJ2-7; D is unclear. V was clipped by 1 base and J by 1 base, with 14 bases between them. The germline gives CDR1 MDHEN, CDR2 SYDVKM. The CDR3 length is 16 residues. CDR3: CASSLYSGGQSYEQYF. DNA of the CDR3: TGTGCCAGCAGTTTATACTCTGGCGGCCAGTCCTACGAGCAGTACTTC.

With regard to this clonotype: Given a much more abundant clone one base away, this may be a read error. A read error is likely, as this CDR3 ends without the conserved phenylalanine or tryptophan. The gene calls are TRBV7-6 and TRBJ2-3; D is undetermined. The germline V and J ends were trimmed by 1 base and 3 bases, with 8 bases remaining between them. The germline V gene has CDR1 SGHVS and CDR2 FNYEAQ. The CDR3 has 14 residues. DNA for the CDR3: TGTGCCAGCAGCTTAGAAGGGCAGACAGATACGCAGTATCTT. Protein sequence: CASSLEGQTDTQYL.

Note on this clonotype: This could be a read error, since a much larger clone is one nucleotide away. V and J are TRBV5-1 and TRBJ2-1; D is ambiguous. Trimming left V 0 bases short and J 12 bases short, with 7 bases between. The CDR3 is 11 residues long. CDR1 and CDR2 from the germline V gene are SGHRS and YFSETQ. The CDR3 region is CASSLVDGQFF. CDR3 nucleotide sequence: TGCGCCAGCAGCTTGGTGGATGGGCAGTTCTTC.

This clonotype appeared many times. The rearrangement uses TRBV5-1 and TRBJ2-7; D unresolved. The CDR3 runs 14 residues. CDR1 SGHRS and CDR2 YFSETQ come from the germline V gene. V lost 1 base and J lost 5, with 13 bases in between. CDR3 DNA: TGCGCCAGCAGCTTGAACGGGCTGAGAGACGAGCAGTACTTC. It codes for CASSLNGLRDEQYF.